A selection of T cell receptor beta chains follows, all from one sample in a study of T cell responses to AZD1222 COVID-19 vaccine. Profiling relied on immunoSEQ multiplex PCR, and the TCRdb table lists in-frame clones only, not all of them. The sample yields approximately 120,000 clones, 90% to 95% seen once. The sequencing used peripheral blood, collected on day 0 of AZD1222 vaccination. These receptors were taken from an adult in good health. The CDR3 runs from the conserved cysteine through the conserved F or W. The D gene is left open where the match is weak. Rows may omit the clone size; those that give it use once, few, many or a size class.

>.|TRBV11-2|TRBJ2-3|TRBD2
CASSLAGSGRGNQYF
TGTGCCAGCAGCTTAGCCGGTAGCGGGAGGGGTAATCAGTATTTT
>.|TRBV6-5|TRBJ1-4|.
CASTSLGGTNEKLFF
TGTGCCAGCACCTCCTTAGGGGGAACTAATGAAAAACTGTTTTTT
>.|TRBV9|TRBJ1-1|.
CASGLTNTEAFF
TGTGCCAGCGGGCTCACGAACACTGAAGCTTTCTTT
>.|TRBV19|TRBJ1-5|.
CASSDRLNQPQHF
TGTGCCAGTAGTGACAGGTTGAATCAGCCCCAGCATTTT
>.|TRBV15|TRBJ1-1|.
CATSRSGTEAFF
TGTGCCACCAGCAGATCCGGGACAGAAGCTTTCTTT
>.|TRBV6-6|TRBJ2-3|TRBD1
CASSPSGTGAFADTQYF
TGTGCCAGCAGTCCCTCGGGGACAGGGGCGTTCGCAGATACGCAGTATTTT
>.|TRBV3-1/TRBV3-2|TRBJ1-1|.
CASSQIDENTEAFF
TGTGCCAGCAGCCAAATAGACGAAAACACTGAAGCTTTCTTT
>once|TRBV2|TRBJ1-2|.
CASSNPDPITF
TGTGCCAGCAGTAACCCGGACCCTATCACCTTC
>.|TRBV3-1/TRBV3-2|TRBJ2-1|TRBD2
CASSQGQRGGLNEQFF
TGTGCCAGCAGCCAAGGTCAACGGGGGGGCCTCAATGAGCAGTTCTTC
>once|TRBV12-3/TRBV12-4|TRBJ2-7|.
CASSFPRYEQYF
TGTGCCAGCAGTTTTCCCCGCTACGAGCAGTACTTC
>.|TRBV7-8|TRBJ1-5|.
CASSSRGGGNQPQHF
TGTGCCAGCAGCTCCCGCGGGGGGGGCAATCAGCCCCAGCATTTT
>.|TRBV4-2|TRBJ2-5|TRBD2
CASSQASGRPRETQYF
TGTGCCAGCAGCCAAGCCAGCGGGAGGCCCCGGGAGACCCAGTACTTC
>.|TRBV19|TRBJ1-5|TRBD1
CASSMGRGGRSNQPQHF
TGTGCCAGTAGTATGGGAAGAGGGGGCAGGAGCAATCAGCCCCAGCATTTT
>.|TRBV30|TRBJ1-1|.
CAGTGPRQMNTEAFF
TGTGCCGGGACCGGCCCTAGGCAGATGAACACTGAAGCTTTCTTT
>.|TRBV4-3|TRBJ2-2|TRBD2
CASSQGAGGTGELFF
TGCGCCAGCAGCCAAGGCGCGGGGGGGACCGGGGAGCTGTTTTTT
>.|TRBV15|TRBJ1-1|.
CATSREEGWTEAFF
TGTGCCACCAGCAGAGAAGAGGGGTGGACTGAAGCTTTCTTT
>.|TRBV30|TRBJ1-3|.
CAWRVRAGVLDSGNTIYF
TGTGCCTGGAGAGTTAGAGCAGGGGTTTTGGACTCTGGAAACACCATATATTTT
>once|TRBV7-9|TRBJ1-6|.
CASSEDRSSYNSPLHF
TGTGCCAGCAGTGAGGACCGCAGCTCCTATAATTCACCCCTCCACTTT
>few|TRBV28|TRBJ2-6|.
CASSLITGSGANVLTF
TGTGCCAGCAGTTTAATTACAGGGTCTGGGGCCAACGTCCTGACTTTC
>.|TRBV2|TRBJ1-6|.
CASRRESSYNSPLHF
TGTGCCAGCAGGAGGGAGAGCTCCTATAATTCACCCCTCCACTTT
>.|TRBV6-5|TRBJ1-1|.
CASSYRPAGPEAFF
TGTGCCAGCAGTTACCGCCCTGCAGGCCCTGAAGCTTTCTTT
>.|TRBV28|TRBJ1-2|TRBD1
CASSPPGQNYGYTF
TGTGCCAGCAGTCCACCGGGACAGAACTATGGCTACACCTTC
>few|TRBV30|TRBJ2-1|.
CAWSGTTDPGDEQFF
TGTGCCTGGAGTGGGACTACCGACCCAGGGGATGAGCAGTTCTTC
>.|TRBV6-2/TRBV6-3|TRBJ1-1|.
CASSPIFAGPGSAEAFF
TGTGCCAGCAGTCCCATTTTCGCAGGCCCGGGGTCGGCTGAAGCTTTCTTT
>.|TRBV11-1|TRBJ2-5|.
CASSIGWAEKETQYF
TGTGCCAGCAGCATAGGGTGGGCAGAGAAAGAGACCCAGTACTTC
>.|TRBV2|TRBJ1-1|.
CASSERYRRTEAFF
TGTGCCAGCAGTGAGAGGTATAGAAGGACTGAAGCTTTCTTT
>.|TRBV7-9|TRBJ2-1|TRBD1
CASSLAGTGDYNEQFF
TGTGCCAGCAGCTTAGCGGGGACAGGGGACTACAATGAGCAGTTCTTC
>.|TRBV12-3/TRBV12-4|TRBJ1-2|.
CASSPGAYGYTF
TGTGCCAGCAGTCCCGGGGCCTATGGCTACACCTTC
>.|TRBV2|TRBJ1-1|TRBD1
CASSEAGWQGGTEAFF
TGTGCCAGCAGTGAAGCGGGATGGCAGGGGGGAACTGAAGCTTTCTTT
>.|TRBV5-1|TRBJ1-2|.
CASSSGQQGYGYTF
TGCGCCAGCAGCTCTGGACAGCAGGGCTATGGCTACACCTTC
>.|TRBV3-1/TRBV3-2|TRBJ2-7|TRBD2
CASSFSGAHEQYF
TGTGCCAGCAGCTTTAGCGGGGCTCACGAGCAGTACTTC
>.|TRBV4-1|TRBJ1-2|TRBD1
CASSSGQSYGYTF
TGCGCCAGCAGCTCGGGACAGTCCTATGGCTACACCTTC
>.|TRBV14|TRBJ2-7|.
CASKGSIGYEQYF
TGTGCCAGCAAAGGCTCTATTGGGTACGAGCAGTACTTC
>.|TRBV10-1|TRBJ2-7|TRBD1
CASSESFGQGSYEQYF
TGCGCCAGCAGTGAGTCGTTCGGACAGGGCTCCTACGAGCAGTACTTC
>.|TRBV7-9|TRBJ2-3|.
CASRDYGGGTQYF
TGTGCCAGCAGGGACTACGGAGGGGGAACGCAGTATTTT
>.|TRBV6-5|TRBJ1-2|TRBD1
CASSYARTGARGYTF
TGTGCCAGCAGTTACGCGAGGACAGGGGCTCGGGGCTACACCTTC
>.|TRBV19|TRBJ1-6|.
CASSIGTWTVGYNSPLHF
TGTGCCAGTAGTATAGGAACGTGGACTGTAGGCTATAATTCACCCCTCCACTTT
>.|TRBV4-1|TRBJ2-2|TRBD2
CASSQDRAGVAGPANTGELFF
TGCGCCAGCAGCCAAGATCGAGCAGGTGTAGCGGGGCCTGCGAACACCGGGGAGCTGTTTTTT
>.|TRBV10-3|TRBJ1-5|TRBD1
CAISDDRGLGSNQPQHF
TGTGCCATCAGTGATGACAGGGGGCTAGGTAGCAATCAGCCCCAGCATTTT
>.|TRBV14|TRBJ2-7|.
CASSQDRSSYEQYF
TGTGCCAGCAGCCAAGATAGGAGCTCCTACGAGCAGTACTTC
>.|TRBV7-8|TRBJ2-5|TRBD2
CASSFGLAGVGETQYF
TGTGCCAGCAGCTTTGGACTAGCGGGAGTAGGGGAGACCCAGTACTTC
>.|TRBV20-1|TRBJ2-4|.
CSASNSRDAKNIQYF
TGCAGTGCTAGTAACAGTCGGGATGCCAAAAACATTCAGTACTTC
>.|TRBV9|TRBJ2-2|.
CASSVATATATGELFF
TGTGCCAGCAGCGTAGCTACAGCCACGGCCACCGGGGAGCTGTTTTTT
>.|TRBV7-2|TRBJ1-1|.
CASSWSQYTEAFF
TGTGCCAGCAGCTGGAGCCAGTACACTGAAGCTTTCTTT
>.|TRBV18|TRBJ1-6|.
CASSPPGSPLHF
TGTGCCAGCTCACCACCAGGATCACCCCTCCACTTT
>.|TRBV5-5|TRBJ1-5|.
CASSLDLGTQNQPQHF
TGTGCCAGCAGCTTGGATCTCGGGACACAAAATCAGCCCCAGCATTTT
>.|TRBV30|TRBJ2-3|.
CAWSVPTDTQYF
TGTGCCTGGAGTGTACCCACAGATACGCAGTATTTT
>.|TRBV5-1|TRBJ1-1|.
CASRREGTEAFF
TGCGCCAGCAGGCGGGAGGGCACTGAAGCTTTCTTT
>.|TRBV29-1|TRBJ2-7|TRBD1
CSVPAPGQGATYEQYF
TGCAGCGTTCCCGCCCCGGGACAGGGGGCTACGTACGAGCAGTACTTC
>.|TRBV21-1|TRBJ1-1|.
CASSKYLMNTEAFF
TGTGCCAGCAGCAAATACTTAATGAACACTGAAGCTTTCTTT